This T cell receptor (beta chain) appears in the sequencing data of a study of radiotherapy plus CTLA-4 blockade in lung cancer. General study results and limits: In blood, tumor-derived TCR clones expanded after radiotherapy plus ipilimumab. Dynamics of early blood T cell clones, together with interferon-beta, were reportedly the best predictors of response.

A note on this clone: Its target is not known.

V shed 5 bases, J shed 7 bases, and the junction held 12 bases outside the gene matches. This CDR3 spans 15 amino acids. From germline, CDR1 is MNHEY and CDR2 SMNVEV (reference sequence). The protocol was immunoSEQ multiplex PCR, while the TCRdb copy is restricted to in-frame clones and leaves out a portion. The table shows approximately 32,000 clones, with roughly 70% occurring only once. This receptor was identified in a human donor with non-small cell lung cancer who had stable disease on radiotherapy plus ipilimumab. This sequence joins TRBV27 and TRBJ2-7; 9 nucleotides match TRBD2. This sample comprised peripheral blood, obtained from a patient treated with radiotherapy plus ipilimumab. The CDR3: CASSRRTSDVREQYF. In nucleotides, the CDR3 is TGTGCCAGCAGTCGGCGGACTAGCGATGTGAGAGAGCAGTACTTC.